These T cell receptor beta chains were read from a single sample in a study of Ad26.COV2.S vaccination and SARS-CoV-2 variants. Using immunoSEQ multiplex PCR, the repertoire was profiled, and TCRdb retains in-frame clones only, with some absent. The sample consists of 180,000 or so clones, approximately 88% of them appearing once. Source: peripheral blood, taken after recovery from COVID-19. These receptors all stem from a human donor who had recovered from COVID-19. The CDR3 runs from the conserved cysteine through the conserved F or W. D genes are given only for firm matches. Only part of the rows carry a size: once, few, many, or a class if the clone is expanded.

TRBJ2-7 | TRBV7-3 | - | - | TGTGCCAGCAGCTTAACCCGTACTAGCGAGCAGTACTTC | CASSLTRTSEQYF
TRBJ2-7 | TRBV28 | - | - | TGTGCCAGCAGAGTACCGGGCGGAGTATACGAGCAGTACTTC | CASRVPGGVYEQYF
TRBJ1-2 | TRBV3-1/TRBV3-2 | - | - | TGTGCCAGCAGCCTCTCGGGGGATGGCTACACCTTC | CASSLSGDGYTF
TRBJ1-1 | TRBV15 | TRBD1 | - | TGTGCCACCAGCAGAGACCCCAGGGGGAGGCCTGAAGCTTTCTTT | CATSRDPRGRPEAFF
TRBJ2-7 | TRBV27 | - | - | TGTGCCAGCAGTAAGTCACAGGGTTTCTCCTACGAGCAGTACTTC | CASSKSQGFSYEQYF
TRBJ1-1 | TRBV6-6 | - | once | TGTGCCAGCAGTTTTCAAGGAGAGGGTCTCTTCGCAGCTTTCTTT | CASSFQGEGLFAAFF
TRBJ2-1 | TRBV4-1 | TRBD2 | - | TGCGCCAGCAGCCAAGACCCCCCCGGACTAGCCAATGAGCAGTTCTTC | CASSQDPPGLANEQFF
TRBJ1-2 | TRBV30 | - | - | TGTGCCTGGAGTCCGGCCTTCTATGGCTACACCTTC | CAWSPAFYGYTF
TRBJ1-3 | TRBV7-2 | - | once | TGTGCCAGCAGCCCAGGCAGGGGAGCAAACACCATATATTTT | CASSPGRGANTIYF
TRBJ2-5 | TRBV21-1 | - | few | TGTGCCAGCAGCCCCACGAGGGCTAGCGGGATCGGATATGAAGAGACCCAGTACTTC | CASSPTRASGIGYEETQYF
TRBJ2-5 | TRBV15 | TRBD1 | - | TGTGCCACCAGCGGGGCCAGGGGAGAGGGGGCGAGGGAGACCCAGTACTTC | CATSGARGEGARETQYF
TRBJ1-2 | TRBV7-2 | TRBD1 | once | TGTGCCAGCAGCTTAGCCTCAGGGGGGCTATATGGCTACACCTTC | CASSLASGGLYGYTF
TRBJ1-5 | TRBV18 | TRBD1 | many | TGTGCCAGCTCACCACAGGGGGCATTTCAGCCCCAGCATTTT | CASSPQGAFQPQHF
TRBJ2-6 | TRBV28 | - | - | TGTGCCAGCAGAGTCCCAGGACTATCCCTTACTGGGGCCAACGTCCTGACTTTC | CASRVPGLSLTGANVLTF
TRBJ2-1 | TRBV11-1 | - | - | TGTGCCAGCAGCCGGACTGTCAATGAGCAGTTCTTC | CASSRTVNEQFF
TRBJ2-3 | TRBV28 | TRBD1 | - | TGTGCCAGCAGTACCGGGACAGGGAGCACAGATACGCAGTATTTT | CASSTGTGSTDTQYF
TRBJ1-1 | TRBV27 | - | - | TGTGCCAGCAGTTTACCAGGTGACACTGAAGCTTTCTTT | CASSLPGDTEAFF
TRBJ2-3 | TRBV4-1 | - | few | TGCGCCAGCAGCCAAGTTAATGTAGGACAGATAATCAGCACAGATACGCAGTATTTT | CASSQVNVGQIISTDTQYF
TRBJ2-2 | TRBV6-5 | - | - | TGTGCCAGTTGGGGGACCGGGGAGCTGTTTTTT | CASWGTGELFF
TRBJ2-1 | TRBV4-1 | - | - | TGCGCCAGCAGCGAAAGTCTCACTGTAGGGAGTGAGCAGTTCTTC | CASSESLTVGSEQFF
TRBJ2-5 | TRBV6-5 | - | - | TGTGCCAGCACCGTAGGAGAGTTGGGGACCCAGTACTTC | CASTVGELGTQYF
TRBJ1-1 | TRBV28 | - | - | TGTGCCAGCAGTATTAACACTGAAGCTTTCTTT | CASSINTEAFF
TRBJ1-3 | TRBV6-5 | - | - | TGTGCCAGCAGAACGGACAGTTACTCTGGAAACACCATATATTTT | CASRTDSYSGNTIYF
TRBJ2-1 | TRBV12-3/TRBV12-4 | - | - | TGTGCCAGCAGTTTAGGACAGCCCAATGAGCAGTTCTTC | CASSLGQPNEQFF
TRBJ2-7 | TRBV3-1/TRBV3-2 | - | - | TGTGCCAGCAGCCAAGAAGGTCGGTACAGAAACTACGAGCAGTACTTC | CASSQEGRYRNYEQYF
TRBJ1-6 | TRBV6-4 | - | few | TGTGCCAGCAGTGTCTCCCCGGGAGGATCACCCCTCCACTTT | CASSVSPGGSPLHF
TRBJ2-5 | TRBV2 | - | once | TGTGCCAGCAGTGAAGGGGGAATGAAAGAGACCCAGTACTTC | CASSEGGMKETQYF
TRBJ2-7 | TRBV9 | - | - | TGTGCCAGCAGCGTAGCGACGGGGAGCTCCTACGAGCAGTACTTC | CASSVATGSSYEQYF
TRBJ2-3 | TRBV7-3 | - | - | TGTGCCAGCAGGACCGTCCTTCACACAGATACGCAGTATTTT | CASRTVLHTDTQYF
TRBJ2-7 | TRBV3-1/TRBV3-2 | - | - | TGTGCCAGCAGCCAAGATTCCGAGCGGAGTCCCTACGAGCAGTACTTC | CASSQDSERSPYEQYF
TRBJ1-4 | TRBV6-1 | - | - | TGTGCCAGCAGTGAAGTGCTAATTAATGAAAAACTGTTTTTT | CASSEVLINEKLFF
TRBJ2-7 | TRBV6-5 | TRBD1 | once | TGTGCCAGCAGTTGGAACTCAGGGGGCGAGCAGTACTTC | CASSWNSGGEQYF
TRBJ2-1 | TRBV5-1 | TRBD1 | - | TGCGCCAGCAGCTTGTCCGGGACAGGGGTCAATGAGCAGTTCTTC | CASSLSGTGVNEQFF
TRBJ1-2 | TRBV5-4 | - | - | TGTGCCAGCAGCTTGGGGGAGACGTTCTATGGCTACACCTTC | CASSLGETFYGYTF
TRBJ2-1 | TRBV5-1 | - | - | TGCGCCAGCAGCTTGGTGTTAGGGGTCTACAATGAGCAGTTCTTC | CASSLVLGVYNEQFF
TRBJ1-4 | TRBV9 | TRBD1 | once | TGTGCCAGCAGCGCAGGGGGTGGTGAAAAACTGTTTTTT | CASSAGGGEKLFF
TRBJ2-7 | TRBV27 | TRBD2 | - | TGTGCCCCTGGTTGTCGGGAGGAGAGCTCCTACGAGCAGTACTTC | CAPGCREESSYEQYF
TRBJ1-5 | TRBV28 | TRBD1 | - | TGTGCCAGCACTCCCCAGGGACAGGGGGTTCAGCCCCAGCATTTT | CASTPQGQGVQPQHF
TRBJ1-1 | TRBV7-2 | TRBD1 | - | TGTGCCAGCAGCGCACGGACAGGGGTGAACACTGAAGCTTTCTTT | CASSARTGVNTEAFF
TRBJ1-4 | TRBV4-1 | TRBD1 | - | TGCGCCAGCAGCGTAAGGGACAGGGGGGATGAAAAACTGTTTTTT | CASSVRDRGDEKLFF
TRBJ2-1 | TRBV29-1 | TRBD2 | - | TGCAGCGTTTTCGTGAGTAAGCGGGGGGGAAGCTCCTACAATGAGCAGTTCTTC | CSVFVSKRGGSSYNEQFF
TRBJ2-2 | TRBV11-1 | - | - | TGTGCCAGCAGCTTAGCGCTGAGCGCCATCGGGGAGCTGTTTTTT | CASSLALSAIGELFF
TRBJ1-1 | TRBV28 | - | - | TGTGCCAGCAGTTTAACCCCAGGCCGCCCTAAGGGGAACACTGAAGCTTTCTTT | CASSLTPGRPKGNTEAFF
TRBJ2-3 | TRBV5-1 | - | once | TGCGCCAGCAGGCTAGCGAGCACAGATACGCAGTATTTT | CASRLASTDTQYF
TRBJ2-7 | TRBV5-1 | TRBD1 | - | TGCGCCAGCAAACGGACAGGGGCCCACGAGCAGTACTTC | CASKRTGAHEQYF
TRBJ2-1 | TRBV14 | TRBD2 | - | TGTGCCAGCAGCCGAAGAGCGGGAGTTCATAATGAGCAGTTCTTC | CASSRRAGVHNEQFF
TRBJ2-5 | TRBV9 | TRBD2 | once | TGTGCCAGCAGCGTAGCTACGCTAGCGGGAGGGCCCTTCCAAGAGACCCAGTACTTC | CASSVATLAGGPFQETQYF
TRBJ1-2 | TRBV9 | TRBD1 | - | TGTGCCAGCAGCAAACGACAGGGGGATGGCTACACCTTC | CASSKRQGDGYTF
TRBJ1-1 | TRBV5-1 | - | - | TGCGCCAGCAGCGGCGGGACCTTGGAGACTGAAGCTTTCTTT | CASSGGTLETEAFF
TRBJ1-2 | TRBV15 | - | - | TGTGCCACCAGCAGAGAGGGGCACCAAGGTGGCTACACCTTC | CATSREGHQGGYTF
TRBJ2-7 | TRBV19 | TRBD1 | - | TGTGCCAGTAGTCCCCTGGGACAGGGAGCCTACGAGCAGTACTTC | CASSPLGQGAYEQYF
TRBJ2-5 | TRBV7-9 | TRBD1 | - | TGTGCCAGCAGCACCCCCGGGACAGGGGCAGAGACCCAGTACTTC | CASSTPGTGAETQYF
TRBJ1-4 | TRBV14 | - | - | TGTGCCAGCAGCCAAGCCGGCAGGGGCAGGTCTAATGAAAAACTGTTTTTT | CASSQAGRGRSNEKLFF
TRBJ1-2 | TRBV3-1/TRBV3-2 | - | - | TGTGCCAGCAGCCAAGGGACGGAGAAAACCGGGGGCTACACCTTC | CASSQGTEKTGGYTF
TRBJ2-3 | TRBV3-1/TRBV3-2 | - | - | TGTGCCAGCAGCCAAACTCAGGGGTGGACAGATACGCAGTATTTT | CASSQTQGWTDTQYF
TRBJ2-7 | TRBV5-1 | - | - | TGCGCCAGCAGCGGGACACTCTACGAGCAGTACTTC | CASSGTLYEQYF
TRBJ1-1 | TRBV5-1 | TRBD1 | - | TGCGCCAGCAGCCCCCCCTTGACAGGGGTATCCTCCACTGAAGCTTTCTTT | CASSPPLTGVSSTEAFF
TRBJ2-5 | TRBV2 | - | - | TGTGCCAGCTTAGGACCAGGGCGGGAGACCCAGTACTTC | CASLGPGRETQYF
TRBJ1-2 | TRBV2 | - | - | TGTGCCAGCAGTGAAGGGAGGACATTTCGAAGGGGATATGGCTACACCTTC | CASSEGRTFRRGYGYTF
TRBJ2-5 | TRBV5-1 | TRBD1 | - | TGCGCCAGCAGCGAAGGACAGGGGCTAGGGACCCAGTACTTC | CASSEGQGLGTQYF